This T cell receptor (beta chain) emerged from a study of tumor and adjacent non-tumor tissue in lung cancer. Germline assignment: CDR1 MDHEN and CDR2 SYDVKM. Trimming removed 10 bases from V and 3 bases from J; junction bases left unmatched: 9. There are 13 residues in the CDR3. A modified ARM-PCR protocol with three rounds of nested PCR amplified TCRbeta. TCRdb analysed the multiplex PCR reads with MiXCR anew, one entry per CDR3 protein. The table records 200,000 to 250,000 distinct CDR3 sequences, around 71% of them present only once. No cell sorting was done before RNA was extracted from the tissue. Comment on this clonotype: No antigen is known for it.

Study outcomes and limitations: Compared with tumor, normal lung showed significantly lower TCR diversity. Shorter survival was associated with higher TCR diversity in tumors.

V is TRBV28 and J is TRBJ2-7, with TRBD2 identical over 7 bases. The TCR originated in a man aged 60-69 years with non-small cell lung cancer. Sample: lung tumor tissue. The CDR3 nucleotides are TGTGCCACCTCCGGGACTACCTACTACGAGCAGTACTTC. Protein: CATSGTTYYEQYF.